The 25 T cell receptor beta chains presented below share a single source sample, sequenced in a study of shared clonotypes between healthy human individuals. Clones were read by immunoSEQ multiplex PCR, and TCRdb kept only the in-frame ones, dropping some. Altogether 850,000 to 1,100,000 clones are present, 70% to 85% being singletons, with the ten largest covering 0.89%. The sequenced sample was memory CD4+ T cells from PBMCs. This sample's subset: CD45RA-negative fraction. The receptors come from a man aged 18-30 years in good health. Some clones in this sample may be carry-over from other donors' samples.

The J gene is TRBJ2-1, the V gene TRBV7-9, with 13 bases identical to TRBD2. V shed 9 bases and J 5 bases; nucleotides not matched to a gene: 7. This CDR3 has 15 amino acids. CDR1 is SEHNR, CDR2 FQNEAQ, per germline (reference sequence). CDR3 nucleotides: TGTGCCAGATCGACTAGCGGGAGGTCAAACAATGAGCAGTTCTTC. Its translation is CARSTSGRSNNEQFF.

This clone appeared a few times. V usage is TRBV4-1 and J usage is TRBJ1-1, with D maybe TRBD1 (5 bases). This CDR3 is 17 amino acids long. Trimming shortened V by 2 bases and J by 2 bases, and 18 bases separated the two germline ends. Germline values: CDR1 MGHRA, CDR2 YSYEKL. Here the CDR3 DNA reads TGCGCCAGCAGCCAACCACACCGGGACGGGAAAAACACTGAAGCTTTCTTT. It is translated as CASSQPHRDGKNTEAFF.

V gene TRBV7-7 combines with J gene TRBJ2-5; 9 bases map to TRBD1. Germline CDR1 reads SSHAT; CDR2 reads FNYEAQ (reference sequence). The V gene end was trimmed by 6 bases and the J gene end by 3 bases; junction bases not matched to a gene: 8. This CDR3 comprises 15 residues. In DNA, the CDR3 is TGTGCCAGCAGTCACCACCGGGACAGGGAAGAGACCCAGTACTTC. Protein product: CASSHHRDREETQYF.

The chain recombines TRBV30 with TRBJ2-2, with D maybe TRBD2 (6 bases). V was pared by 2 bases and J by 6 bases, with 13 bases between. CDR1 and CDR2 (germline): GTSNPN, SVGIG (reference sequence). There are 14 residues in the CDR3. CDR3 sequence reads: CAWSLSGGPGELFF. Written as DNA, the CDR3 is TGTGCCTGGAGTCTTAGCGGCGGTCCCGGGGAGCTGTTTTTT.

The J gene is TRBJ1-4, the V gene TRBV5-4; D unresolved. V lost 0 bases to trimming and J lost 5 bases, with 8 bases between them. CDR1 is SGHNT, CDR2 YYREEE, per germline (reference sequence). This CDR3 is built from 14 residues. As DNA, the CDR3 is TGTGCCAGCAGCTTGGGGACGGACAATGAAAAACTGTTTTTT. This codes for CASSLGTDNEKLFF.

The rearrangement links TRBV7-8 to TRBJ2-2; tentatively, D is TRBD1 or TRBD2 (6 bases each). From germline, CDR1 is SGHVS and CDR2 FQNEAQ. Trimming stripped 5 bases from V and 0 bases from J, with 13 bases between. This CDR3 region has 16 residues. The CDR3 spells CASSKRGEANTGELFF. In DNA, the CDR3 is TGTGCCAGCAGCAAGAGGGGGGAGGCGAACACCGGGGAGCTGTTTTTT. The entire variable domain, with the rest obtained from reference TRBV7-8 and TRBJ2-2, is as follows: GAGVSQSPRYKVAKRGQDVALRCDPISGHVSLFWYQQALGQGPEFLTYFQNEAQLDKSGLPSDRFFAERPEGSVSTLKIQRTQQEDSAVYLCASSKRGEANTGELFFGEGSRLTVL.

The rearrangement links TRBV19 to TRBJ2-2, with TRBD1 matching 7 bases. Germline loops: CDR1 LNHDA, CDR2 SQIVND (reference sequence). J was trimmed by 2 bases and V by 6 bases; bases with no gene match: 6. CDR3 length equals 15 residues. The CDR3 is CASSPRGSNTGELFF. DNA of the CDR3: TGTGCCAGTAGCCCCAGGGGGAGCAACACCGGGGAGCTGTTTTTT.

This rearrangement joins TRBV6-1 to TRBJ1-3; maybe TRBD1 (5 bases). CDR1 is MNHNS, CDR2 SASEGT, per germline. There are 16 residues in the CDR3. Trimming left V 4 bases short and J 0 bases short, with 13 bases between. CDR3 coding DNA: TGTGCCAGCAGTGTGTCGGGACCCAGCTCTGGAAACACCATATATTTT. Its protein is CASSVSGPSSGNTIYF.

The chain recombines TRBV25-1 with TRBJ2-7; 12 bases fit TRBD1. V was pared by 8 bases and J by 6 bases, with 8 bases of the junction left unmatched. Per germline, CDR1 MGHDK and CDR2 SYGVNS. The CDR3 has 14 amino acids. The CDR3 nucleotides are TGTGCCAGCCTTCGCGGGACAGGGGGCTCCGAGCAGTACTTC. Its translation is CASLRGTGGSEQYF.

This clone was counted between two and nine times. The chain links TRBV10-3 to TRBJ1-2; 7 bases are a match to TRBD1. The CDR3 length is 18 residues. V trimming: 8 bases; J trimming: 4 bases; junction bases outside the gene matches: 22. Germline assignment: CDR1 ENHRY and CDR2 SYGVKD. CDR3 loop: CAIGTATVRGARPYGYTF. CDR3 DNA sequence: TGTGCCATCGGGACAGCGACAGTCCGAGGGGCACGACCCTATGGCTACACCTTC.

The chain has TRBV5-1 and TRBJ2-2; TRBD2 might be the D (6 bases). The germline V gene has CDR1 SGHRS and CDR2 YFSETQ. Trimming removed 1 base at V and 3 bases at J, with 13 bases between. The length of the CDR3 is 16 residues. CDR3 coding DNA: TGCGCCAGCAGCTTGTCCGGGGGTAGCGACACCGGGGAGCTGTTTTTT. Its translation: CASSLSGGSDTGELFF.

This clone has at least ten counts. In the same sample, other DNA sequences code for this CDR3. This chain uses TRBV7-2 with TRBJ2-5, with D unresolved. The V gene's germline CDR1 is SGHTA and CDR2 FQGNSA. V shed 3 bases and J shed 5 bases, with 4 bases lying between them. This CDR3 has 11 residues. The CDR3 sequence is CASSFSETQYF. The CDR3 DNA is TGTGCCAGCAGCTTTTCTGAGACCCAGTACTTC.

V usage is TRBV29-1 and J usage is TRBJ2-7, with 10 bases matching TRBD2. The length of the CDR3 is 17 residues. The germline V gene has CDR1 SQVTM and CDR2 ANQGSEA. The V segment lost 5 bases and the J segment 5 bases; nucleotides outside the gene matches: 18. The CDR3 sequence: CSVRGKASGSAGHEQYF. DNA of the CDR3: TGCAGCGTTAGGGGTAAAGCTAGCGGGAGTGCGGGGCACGAGCAGTACTTC.

This chain uses TRBV4-2 with TRBJ1-1; no clear D gene. This CDR3 contains 14 residues. The germline V and J ends were trimmed by 0 bases and 1 base, with 6 bases remaining between them. The germline CDR1 and CDR2 sequences are LGHNA and YNFKEQ. The CDR3 spells CASSQEPGNTEAFF. Written as DNA, the CDR3 is TGTGCCAGCAGCCAAGAGCCGGGGAACACTGAAGCTTTCTTT.

V gene TRBV7-3 combines with J gene TRBJ2-7; possibly TRBD2 for D (5 bases). Germline values: CDR1 SGHTA, CDR2 FQGTGA. This CDR3 is 13 amino acids long. The V and J ends lost 8 bases and 4 bases respectively, with 15 bases between them. CDR3 coding DNA: TGTGCCAGCGGTCGCGGGCTTGGGTACGAGCAGTACTTC. Its protein is CASGRGLGYEQYF.

The table lists this clone with a few counts. A read error may be the cause here, since a much bigger clone is one base away. This chain uses TRBV9 with TRBJ2-5; 12 bases match TRBD2. Germline CDR1 and CDR2: SGDLS and YYNGEE. The CDR3 contains 15 residues. Trimming at V came to 4 bases and at J to 5 bases, leaving 6 bases not matched to a gene. In DNA form, the CDR3 reads TGTGCCAGCAGCTCCGGACTAGCGGGATTGGAGACCCAGTACTTC. This translates into CASSSGLAGLETQYF.

This clone came up a few times. This rearrangement joins TRBV7-8 to TRBJ1-3; 8 positions match TRBD1. Germline CDR1 and CDR2: SGHVS and FQNEAQ. The CDR3 is made up of 16 amino acids. The trim removed 5 bases at V and 4 bases at J, leaving 10 bases unmatched. CDR3 sequence: CASSLNRGARGNTIYF. DNA for the CDR3: TGTGCCAGCAGCCTTAACAGGGGGGCACGGGGAAACACCATATATTTT.

The chain combines TRBV4-2 with TRBJ2-3; 12 bases are shared with TRBD2. The ends lost 0 bases at V and 8 bases at J; junction bases unmatched: 3. The CDR3 is 15 residues long. CDR1 LGHNA and CDR2 YNFKEQ come from the germline V gene. As DNA, the CDR3 is TGTGCCAGCAGCCAAGAGACTAGCGGGAGTGGTACGCAGTATTTT. Amino acids: CASSQETSGSGTQYF.

The rearrangement links TRBV28 to TRBJ2-7; 11 bases align to TRBD2. The germline V gene encodes CDR1 MDHEN and CDR2 SYDVKM. J gave up 6 bases and V 6 bases, and 13 bases lay outside the gene matches. This CDR3 is built from 16 residues. Here the CDR3 reads CASRSGLAGRAGEQYF. The CDR3 DNA sequence: TGTGCCAGCAGATCCGGACTAGCGGGCCGGGCGGGCGAGCAGTACTTC.

The chain recombines TRBV5-1 with TRBJ2-7; 10 nucleotides agree with TRBD2. V lost 1 base, J lost 5 bases, and 3 bases stayed unmatched. Germline-derived CDR1 and CDR2 are SGHRS and YFSETQ. This CDR3 spans 14 amino acids. Here the CDR3 reads CASSLLAGANEQYF. CDR3 bases: TGCGCCAGCAGCTTGCTAGCGGGAGCTAACGAGCAGTACTTC.

The chain recombines TRBV6-1 with TRBJ1-5; no definite D call. V lost 5 bases and J lost 7, with 9 bases in between. This CDR3 contains 12 residues. CDR1 is MNHNS and CDR2 is SASEGT in the germline V gene. The CDR3 nucleotides are TGTGCCAGCAGTACGGGAGGCCAGCCCCAGCATTTT. Its translation: CASSTGGQPQHF.

The chain recombines TRBV30 with TRBJ2-6; perhaps TRBD2 as D (5 bases). The V and J ends lost 5 bases and 0 bases respectively, with 8 bases between them. This CDR3 region has 14 residues. Germline V gene data show CDR1 as GTSNPN and CDR2 as SVGIG (reference sequence). The CDR3: CAWAEASGANVLTF. Here the CDR3 DNA reads TGTGCCTGGGCGGAGGCCTCTGGGGCCAACGTCCTGACTTTC. The full variable domain, with the rest looked up from reference TRBV30 and TRBJ2-6, is SQTIHQWPATLVQPVGSPLSLECTVEGTSNPNLYWYRQAAGRGLQLLFYSVGIGQISSEVPQNLSASRPQDRQFILSSKKLLLSDSGFYLCAWAEASGANVLTFGAGSRLTVL.

In regard to this clone: One end of the junction does not line up with germline, which may come from a read error. This chain links TRBV5-6 with TRBJ2-7; 7 positions match TRBD1. There are 16 residues in the CDR3. CDR1 SGHDT and CDR2 YYEEEE come from the germline V gene. CDR3 amino acids: CASTTSVPGQYYGQYF. As DNA, the CDR3 is TGTGCCAGCACCACCTCAGTACCGGGACAGTACTACGGGCAGTACTTC. Full variable domain (missing parts from reference TRBV5-6 and TRBJ2-7): DAGVTQSPTHLIKTRGQQVTLRCSPKSGHDTVSWYQQALGQGPQFIFQYYEEEERQRGNFPDRFSGHQFPNYSSELNVNALLLGDSALYLCASTTSVPGQYYGQYFGPGTRLTVT.

This clone occurred a few times. The chain couples TRBV25-1 to TRBJ2-1, with D unclear. This CDR3 contains 14 residues. Germline CDR1 and CDR2: MGHDK and SYGVNS. V gave up 1 base and J gave up 7 bases, with 11 bases separating them. The CDR3 DNA follows: TGTGCCAGCAGTGAATTGGGCAGGTCAAATGAGCAGTTCTTC. Amino acid sequence: CASSELGRSNEQFF.

This sequence joins TRBV12-5 and TRBJ2-1, with 7 nucleotides matching TRBD2. Germline lookup yields CDR1 LGHNT and CDR2 FRNRAP. This CDR3 region has 12 residues. V lost 7 bases, J lost 7 bases, and 4 bases stayed unmatched. The CDR3 DNA reads as TGTGCTAGTGCGCGGGAGACGAATGAGCAGTTCTTC. Protein product: CASARETNEQFF.